Listed below are T cell receptor beta chains from one sample, sequenced in a study of shared clonotypes between healthy human individuals. The assay was immunoSEQ multiplex PCR, and TCRdb's table has in-frame clones only and misses some. The sample yields approximately 740,000 clones, 74% seen once. The sequencing sample was made of memory CD4+ T cells sorted from blood. These TCRs come from a woman in her 30s in good health. The CDR3 runs from the conserved cysteine through the conserved F or W. The D gene is left open where the match is weak. Size values are once, few and many counts, or a class for expanded clones, and some rows have none.

CDR3,DNA,length,J,V,size,D
CASSYQPQNYEQFF,TGTGCCAGCAGTTACCAGCCACAGAACTATGAGCAGTTCTTC,14,TRBJ2-1,TRBV6-5,few,.
CASRETGLSDYGYTF,TGTGCCAGCAGAGAAACAGGGTTGAGCGACTATGGCTACACCTTC,15,TRBJ1-2,TRBV6-5,.,.
CASSQESLADYNEQFF,TGCGCCAGCAGCCAAGAAAGCCTAGCGGACTACAATGAGCAGTTCTTC,16,TRBJ2-1,TRBV4-1,.,TRBD2
CASSPERANEQFF,TGCGCCAGCAGCCCGGAACGGGCAAATGAGCAGTTCTTC,13,TRBJ2-1,TRBV10-2,few,.
CASSSRVGNSPLHF,TGTGCCAGCAGTTCGCGGGTGGGTAATTCACCCCTCCACTTT,14,TRBJ1-6,TRBV28,.,.
CASSIVEGTSGPSSYNEQFF,TGTGCCAGTAGTATAGTTGAGGGGACTAGCGGCCCGAGCTCCTACAATGAGCAGTTCTTC,20,TRBJ2-1,TRBV19,.,TRBD2
CASSPPSATDTQYF,TGTGCCAGCTCACCACCGTCAGCGACAGATACGCAGTATTTT,14,TRBJ2-3,TRBV18,few,.
CAISETTGGGIYGYTF,TGTGCCATCAGTGAGACCACAGGAGGGGGCATCTATGGCTACACCTTC,16,TRBJ1-2,TRBV10-3,.,TRBD1
CASSSPRRGWGVADTQYF,TGTGCCAGCAGTTCCCCTCGCAGGGGGTGGGGTGTGGCAGATACGCAGTATTTT,18,TRBJ2-3,TRBV27,.,TRBD1
CASSLGLAGMRTGELFF,TGTGCCAGCAGCTTGGGACTAGCGGGAATGAGGACCGGGGAGCTGTTTTTT,17,TRBJ2-2,TRBV7-2,once,TRBD2
CASSLMMGGALGEQYF,TGTGCCAGCAGCTTAATGATGGGCGGGGCCCTGGGGGAGCAGTACTTC,16,TRBJ2-7,TRBV7-2,.,.
CASSLNSETDTQYF,TGCGCCAGCAGCTTGAATAGCGAGACGGATACGCAGTATTTT,14,TRBJ2-3,TRBV5-1,few,.
CASSFKLTGGLTDTQYF,TGCGCCAGCAGCTTTAAACTGACTGGGGGTCTCACAGATACGCAGTATTTT,17,TRBJ2-3,TRBV5-1,.,.
CASSEQGGSAETQYF,TGTGCCAGCAGTGAACAGGGTGGGAGTGCGGAGACCCAGTACTTC,15,TRBJ2-5,TRBV6-1,.,.
CARTTGNYGYTF,TGTGCCAGGACGACAGGGAACTATGGCTACACCTTC,12,TRBJ1-2,TRBV2,.,TRBD1
CASSLTAGLDEQFF,TGTGCCAGCAGCTTAACGGCGGGACTCGATGAGCAGTTCTTC,14,TRBJ2-1,TRBV11-3,.,.
CASSFGVSEQYF,TGTGCCAGCAGTTTCGGGGTAAGCGAGCAGTACTTC,12,TRBJ2-7,TRBV28,.,.
CASSDRSLDYEQYF,TGTGCCAGCAGTGATCGGTCCTTGGACTACGAGCAGTACTTC,14,TRBJ2-7,TRBV2,.,.
CASSPGRGNQPQHF,TGTGCCAGCTCACCCGGCCGGGGCAATCAGCCCCAGCATTTT,14,TRBJ1-5,TRBV18,few,.
CASSSPQEAGELFF,TGTGCCAGCAGCTCCCCCCAGGAGGCTGGGGAGCTGTTTTTT,14,TRBJ2-2,TRBV7-2,.,.
CASSFPNEKLFF,TGTGCCAGCAGTTTCCCAAATGAAAAACTGTTTTTT,12,TRBJ1-4,TRBV28,once,.
CASSQASSGRNEQFF,TGTGCCAGCAGCCAAGCTTCCAGCGGGAGGAATGAGCAGTTCTTC,15,TRBJ2-1,TRBV4-2,once,TRBD2
CATRLAGGPGEQFF,TGTGCCACCCGACTAGCGGGAGGGCCAGGTGAGCAGTTCTTC,14,TRBJ2-1,TRBV19,few,TRBD2
CASLRKWGKGYTF,TGTGCCAGTTTACGAAAGTGGGGAAAAGGCTACACCTTC,13,TRBJ1-2,TRBV21-1,few,.
CASSAGPSSPFF,TGTGCCAGCAGTGCCGGGCCCAGCAGCCCGTTTTTT,12,TRBJ1-4,TRBV28,.,.
CASSVGTLPEETQYF,TGTGCCAGCAGCGTCGGGACACTCCCAGAAGAGACCCAGTACTTC,15,TRBJ2-5,TRBV5-4,.,.
CATNKGDGNQPQHF,TGTGCCACCAACAAGGGGGATGGCAATCAGCCCCAGCATTTT,14,TRBJ1-5,TRBV15,.,.
CASSFGHEPQQYF,TGCGCCAGCAGCTTTGGGCATGAGCCGCAGCAGTACTTC,13,TRBJ2-7,TRBV5-1,.,.
CASSQDSWGPNEKLFF,TGTGCCAGCAGCCAAGACAGTTGGGGACCTAATGAAAAACTGTTTTTT,16,TRBJ1-4,TRBV14,.,.
CASSLASGRVTYEQYF,TGTGCCAGCAGTTTAGCTAGCGGGAGGGTAACCTACGAGCAGTACTTC,16,TRBJ2-7,TRBV28,.,TRBD2
CSVGLTGGNEQFF,TGCAGCGTTGGTTTAACAGGGGGCAATGAGCAGTTCTTC,13,TRBJ2-1,TRBV29-1,.,TRBD1
CASTDRSPTDTQYF,TGTGCCAGTACGGACAGGTCCCCCACAGATACGCAGTATTTT,14,TRBJ2-3,TRBV19,.,TRBD1
CASSPLGVGGQPQHF,TGTGCCAGCAGTCCGTTGGGGGTTGGGGGGCAGCCCCAGCATTTT,15,TRBJ1-5,TRBV6-6,.,.
CASSPPSVVSGGYEQYF,TGTGCCAGCTCACCACCGTCCGTGGTTTCAGGGGGCTACGAGCAGTACTTC,17,TRBJ2-7,TRBV18,.,TRBD1
CASSLTGGNQPQHF,TGTGCCAGCAGCTTAACAGGGGGCAATCAGCCCCAGCATTTT,14,TRBJ1-5,TRBV7-2,many,TRBD1
CARSPGLAGEPSYEQYF,TGTGCCAGAAGCCCGGGACTAGCGGGAGAGCCATCCTACGAGCAGTACTTC,17,TRBJ2-7,TRBV5-3,.,TRBD2
CASSLAGVATDTQYF,TGTGCCAGCAGTTTAGCGGGAGTCGCTACAGATACGCAGTATTTT,15,TRBJ2-3,TRBV28,.,TRBD2
CASSPTRAGPYQPQHF,TGTGCCAGCAGCCCCACACGGGCAGGCCCCTATCAGCCCCAGCATTTT,16,TRBJ1-5,TRBV7-8,.,.
CASSYWSGANVLTF,TGTGCCAGCAGTTATTGGTCTGGGGCCAACGTCCTGACTTTC,14,TRBJ2-6,TRBV28,.,.
CASSPRRTARTPSEAFF,TGTGCCAGCAGTCCCCGTCGGACAGCGCGTACACCTTCCGAAGCTTTCTTT,17,TRBJ1-1,TRBV28,.,.
CASSYSVTINTEAFF,TGTGCCAGCAGTTACTCGGTGACAATAAACACTGAAGCTTTCTTT,15,TRBJ1-1,TRBV6-5,.,.
CASSPRDSASYNEQFF,TGCGCCAGCAGCCCTCGGGACAGTGCTTCCTACAATGAGCAGTTCTTC,16,TRBJ2-1,TRBV4-1,.,TRBD1
CASTIGDLPDQPQHF,TGCGCCAGCACTATCGGGGACTTGCCCGACCAGCCCCAGCATTTT,15,TRBJ1-5,TRBV5-1,once,.
CASSSDDGVSYNEQFF,TGTGCCAGCAGCTCAGACGACGGTGTCTCCTACAATGAGCAGTTCTTC,16,TRBJ2-1,TRBV14,.,.
CASSLGHTNTEAFF,TGTGCCAGCAGCTTGGGACACACGAACACTGAAGCTTTCTTT,14,TRBJ1-1,TRBV5-6,.,.
CASRDLAGVYNEQFF,TGTGCCAGCCGCGACTTAGCGGGAGTATACAATGAGCAGTTCTTC,15,TRBJ2-1,TRBV2,once,TRBD2
CASSLERGANYGYTF,TGTGCCAGCAGCTTAGAGCGGGGAGCTAACTATGGCTACACCTTC,15,TRBJ1-2,TRBV11-2,few,.
CASSAGNNLGRELFF,TGTGCCAGCAGCGCAGGGAATAACCTAGGCCGGGAGCTGTTTTTT,15,TRBJ2-2,TRBV5-4,.,.
CAAHREPYEQYF,TGTGCCGCCCACAGGGAACCCTACGAGCAGTACTTC,12,TRBJ2-7,TRBV28,.,.
CASSKEDTDTQYF,TGTGCCAGCAGCAAAGAGGACACAGATACGCAGTATTTT,13,TRBJ2-3,TRBV21-1,.,.